The entry below gives a single T cell receptor (beta chain) sequence along with its context. Its specificity is unknown. The data were taken from a study of T cell repertoires in aging, cancer and after chemotherapy. Across the whole study: Donors were grouped into six age bands spanning 30 or younger through 70 or older. Patients with glioblastoma brain tumors were sampled before and after temozolomide-based therapy.

V gave up 1 base and J gave up 4 bases, with 10 bases separating them. The CDR3 totals 14 residues. In germline, CDR1 is SGHTA, CDR2 FQGTGA. A mixed TRB-A/B primer pool amplified rearranged TRB by multiplex touch-down PCR. TCRdb analysed the multiplex PCR reads with MiXCR anew, one entry per CDR3 protein. Among around 500 distinct CDR3 sequences listed, roughly 71% were seen once. The template was genomic DNA from peripheral blood, not RNA. Points from the study as a whole: Untreated cancer patients had significantly lower blood TCR diversity than age-matched healthy donors.

Material for sequencing was blood. The origin of this receptor is a human donor with a solid tumor. The chain combines TRBV7-3 with TRBJ1-1; tentatively, D is TRBD1 (5 bases). CDR3 coding DNA: TGTGCCAGCAGCTTAAGCAGGGTGGCCACTGAAGCTTTCTTT. The encoded protein is CASSLSRVATEAFF.